The 14 T cell receptor beta chains below all came from one sample that was sequenced in a study of blood T cell repertoires in COVID-19. The assay was immunoSEQ multiplex PCR, and TCRdb's table has in-frame clones only and misses some. The sample includes 160,000 or so clones, 88% of them seen just once. Sequences were obtained from PBMCs or T cells enriched from blood (not recorded which). The receptors originated from a woman between 50 and 59 years old who had recovered from COVID-19.

V gene TRBV23-1 combines with J gene TRBJ1-3, with 9 bases identical to TRBD1. TRBV23-1 is an ORF, and what it does is uncertain. The CDR3 loop spans 20 amino acids. The V and J ends lost 2 bases and 0 bases, in that order; junction bases with no gene match: 14. The CDR3, as DNA: TGCGCCAGCAGTCAAACCGAGGGCCGGGGACAGGGAAGCTCTGGAAACACCATATATTTT. It is translated as CASSQTEGRGQGSSGNTIYF.

CDR3 DNA sequence: TGTGCCAGCAGTGAAAACCCCCTCTACTACGAGCAGTACTTC. It translates to CASSENPLYYEQYF. V and J are TRBV6-1 and TRBJ2-7, with no clear D. V lost 2 bases and J lost 3, with 11 bases in between. The CDR3 consists of 14 residues. Germline CDR1 reads MNHNS; CDR2 reads SASEGT.

The V call is TRBV27, the J call TRBJ2-7; 8 bases map to TRBD2. Trimming at V came to 6 bases and at J to 3 bases, leaving 19 bases not matched to a gene. The V gene's germline CDR1 is MNHEY and CDR2 SMNVEV (reference sequence). This CDR3 spans 18 amino acids. The CDR3 nucleotides are TGTGCCAGCAGGCCACAAACACAAGACGGGAGGGTGGGCTACGAGCAGTACTTC. Residues: CASRPQTQDGRVGYEQYF.

This sequence joins TRBV19 and TRBJ1-2; 11 bases agree with TRBD1. Trimming took 5 bases from V and 9 from J; bases not matched to a gene: 8. Germline loops: CDR1 LNHDA, CDR2 SQIVND (reference sequence). This CDR3 region has 14 residues. The CDR3 sequence: CASSVGQGAGSYTF. CDR3 coding DNA: TGTGCCAGTAGTGTTGGACAGGGGGCAGGAAGCTACACCTTC.

The chain links TRBV3-1 (or the pseudogene TRBV3-2) to TRBJ2-3; the D gene is possibly TRBD1 (5 bases). V lost 0 bases, J lost 2 bases, and 21 bases lay in between. The CDR3 extends over 19 amino acids. Per germline, CDR1 LGHDT and CDR2 YNNKEL (reference sequence). The CDR3 sequence: CASSQEGQGKGRVTDTQYF. The CDR3 region has the DNA TGTGCCAGCAGCCAAGAGGGGCAGGGAAAGGGAAGGGTCACAGATACGCAGTATTTT.

The chain recombines TRBV6-5 with TRBJ1-2, with a weak D call TRBD1 (5 bases). Germline V gene lookup returns CDR1 MNHEY and CDR2 SVGAGI. The V and J ends lost 10 bases and 7 bases respectively, with 16 bases between them. The CDR3 is made up of 12 amino acids. CDR3: CATGGDQRGYTF. CDR3 nucleotides: TGTGCCACGGGGGGGGATCAGCGTGGCTACACCTTC.

The genes are TRBV7-2 and TRBJ1-2; D remains ambiguous. Trimming removed 5 bases at V and 2 bases at J, with 21 bases between. This CDR3 has 17 amino acids. Germline V gene sequence: CDR1 SGHTA, CDR2 FQGNSA. The DNA of the CDR3 is TGTGCCAGCAGCCTAGGGCCCCCAGGCGGGGAAAACTATGGCTACACCTTC. It codes for CASSLGPPGGENYGYTF.

This sequence joins TRBV6-2 or TRBV6-3 and TRBJ1-4; 10 nucleotides agree with TRBD1. The CDR3 loop spans 16 amino acids. V lost 5 bases to trimming and J lost 0 bases; unmatched junction nucleotides: 3. Germline-derived CDR1 and CDR2 are MNHEY and SVGEGT. The CDR3 DNA sequence: TGTGCCAGCAGTGCCGGGACAGGGGCAACTAATGAAAAACTGTTTTTT. It specifies CASSAGTGATNEKLFF.

The V and J genes are TRBV5-6 and TRBJ2-3; 7 nucleotides match TRBD2. CDR3 length: 16 residues. Unmatched junction bases numbered 5, after V lost 0 bases and J lost 1 base. Germline CDR1 is SGHDT and CDR2 is YYEEEE. The CDR3 nucleotides read TGTGCCAGCAGCTTGGGGGGCCTAGCGGGCACAGATACGCAGTATTTT. Its protein product is CASSLGGLAGTDTQYF. Complete variable domain (other parts from reference TRBV5-6 and TRBJ2-3): DAGVTQSPTHLIKTRGQQVTLRCSPKSGHDTVSWYQQALGQGPQFIFQYYEEEERQRGNFPDRFSGHQFPNYSSELNVNALLLGDSALYLCASSLGGLAGTDTQYFGPGTRLTVL.

This clone occurred once. This rearrangement joins TRBV7-6 to TRBJ1-1; tentative D call: TRBD1 (6 bases). Trimming took 6 bases from V and 7 from J, leaving 21 bases between them. Germline V gives CDR1 SGHVS, CDR2 FNYEAQ. This CDR3 is built from 15 residues. This chain's CDR3 is CASSHRTGILHEAFF. Here the CDR3 DNA reads TGTGCCAGCAGTCATCGCACAGGGATTTTGCATGAAGCTTTCTTT.

The J gene is TRBJ1-1, the V gene TRBV4-1, with D unclear. Trimming pared 0 bases from V and 3 bases from J, leaving 11 bases between. Germline CDR1 and CDR2: MGHRA and YSYEKL. The CDR3 loop spans 15 amino acids. The DNA of the CDR3 is TGCGCCAGCAGCCAAGATCGTTTCCGGGACACTGAAGCTTTCTTT. Encoded protein: CASSQDRFRDTEAFF.

The V gene is TRBV18, the J gene TRBJ2-5; no clear D. Trimming removed 0 bases at V and 2 bases at J, with 13 bases between. CDR1 is KGHSH, CDR2 LQKENI, per germline. The CDR3 is made up of 16 amino acids. CDR3 residues: CASSPPSTVRQETQYF. CDR3 nucleotides: TGTGCCAGCTCACCACCGAGCACTGTGAGGCAAGAGACCCAGTACTTC.

The CDR3 region has the DNA TGTGCCAGCAGCCAAGAGACAGGGCTATCTATGGGCTACACCTTC. This encodes CASSQETGLSMGYTF. The V gene is TRBV4-2, the J gene TRBJ1-2; 7 bases are shared with TRBD1. From germline, CDR1 is LGHNA and CDR2 YNFKEQ. The CDR3 has 15 amino acids. V was pared by 0 bases and J by 8 bases, with 9 bases of the junction left unmatched.

The rearrangement links TRBV5-1 to TRBJ2-7, with D possibly TRBD1 on 5 matching bases. The V gene lost 2 bases and the J gene lost 6 bases, with 12 bases spanning the gap. This CDR3 spans 13 amino acids. Germline V gives CDR1 SGHRS, CDR2 YFSETQ. The CDR3 DNA sequence: TGCGCCAGCAGCTTTGCAGGGCCTAGCGAGCAGTACTTC. Translation gives CASSFAGPSEQYF.